Listed below are T cell receptor beta chains from one sample, sequenced in a study of T cells after posttransplantation cyclophosphamide. Measured with immunoSEQ multiplex PCR; TCRdb has only the in-frame clones, and not every one. The table records tens of thousands of clones, 93% of them present only once. The sample comprised PBMCs. The receptors here all came from a woman in her 30s in good health and a related stem cell transplant donor. Each CDR3 is given with its conserved first and last residue. A D gene is named only where the DNA matches it firmly. Clone size is given for some rows only: seen once, a few or many times, or a class if the clone is expanded.

>TRBV2|TRBJ2-7|-|-|15
CASSEVRVADYEQYF
TGTGCCAGCAGTGAAGTAAGAGTGGCAGACTACGAGCAGTACTTC
>TRBV4-1|TRBJ1-1|-|once|13
CASTQGRNTEAFF
TGCGCCAGCACCCAGGGGCGGAACACTGAAGCTTTCTTT
>TRBV25-1|TRBJ2-3|-|-|16
CASSDKGRGRTDTQYF
TGTGCCAGCAGTGACAAGGGCAGGGGGAGGACAGATACGCAGTATTTT
>TRBV18|TRBJ1-2|-|-|17
CASSPIPFRGANYGYTF
TGTGCCAGCTCACCAATACCATTCAGGGGTGCTAACTATGGCTACACCTTC
>TRBV6-1|TRBJ2-7|-|-|13
CASSEGRFYEQYF
TGTGCCAGCAGTGAAGGGCGGTTTTACGAGCAGTACTTC
>TRBV6-5|TRBJ1-4|-|-|15
CASSKTALPNEKLFF
TGTGCCAGCAGTAAAACAGCTCTACCTAATGAAAAACTGTTTTTT
>TRBV19|TRBJ1-2|-|once|15
CASSMTPGRDYGYTF
TGTGCCAGTAGTATGACCCCCGGCAGGGACTATGGCTACACCTTC
>TRBV19|TRBJ2-3|TRBD1|-|11
CASSIGTGQYF
TGTGCCAGTAGTATTGGGACAGGGCAGTATTTT
>TRBV2|TRBJ2-1|-|-|13
CASSVTAYNEQFF
TGTGCCAGCAGTGTTACAGCTTACAATGAGCAGTTCTTC
>TRBV10-3|TRBJ2-5|-|-|13
CAIRGGQEETQYF
TGTGCCATCAGGGGGGGTCAGGAAGAGACCCAGTACTTC
>TRBV2|TRBJ1-1|TRBD1|-|18
CASSEAGTGALLNTEAFF
TGTGCCAGCAGTGAAGCAGGGACAGGGGCTTTACTGAACACTGAAGCTTTCTTT